This T cell receptor beta chain came from a study of T cell responses to AZD1222 COVID-19 vaccine. Findings and limits, study-wide: The reported proportion of spike-specific TCRs targeting unmutated variant regions was nearly half. The donor group comprised mostly white British people and more females; the analysis possibly underestimated clonal diversity.

CDR1 is SGHNT, CDR2 YYREEE, per germline (reference sequence). The CDR3 loop spans 15 amino acids. J gave up 2 bases and V 4 bases, and 3 bases lay outside the gene matches. Details on this clone: What it binds is not known.

Measured with immunoSEQ multiplex PCR; TCRdb has only the in-frame clones, and not every one. This sample has 80,000 to 100,000 clones, with about 88% found just once. Material: peripheral blood, obtained on day 0 of AZD1222 vaccination. This chain connects TRBV5-4 to TRBJ2-6, with 7 bases aligning to TRBD2. This TCR derives from an adult in good health. This CDR3 is CASSPGGAGANVLTF. The CDR3 DNA is TGTGCCAGCAGCCCGGGGGGTGCTGGGGCCAACGTCCTGACTTTC.